Following are 6 T cell receptor beta chains from one sample sequenced in a study of blood T cell repertoires in COVID-19 (dated by TCRdb to 2020 to 2021). The library was prepared using the immunoSEQ multiplex PCR assay. The table comes from immuneACCESS by way of TCRdb, which keeps in-frame sequences with V and J called. Part of the clones is missing from these tables; in studies checked, under half for an unresolved V gene and the rest for unknown reasons. The sample table contains approximately 400,000 clones; only one count was recorded for 88% of them. In total, the top ten clones hold roughly 12% of the sample. Input material: peripheral blood. Receptor source: a woman aged 45-65 years with COVID-19, enrolled during active disease.

This chain joins TRBV6-5 and TRBJ2-1; 9 bases fit TRBD1. Germline V lookup: CDR1 MNHEY, CDR2 SVGAGI. Trimming at V came to 5 bases and at J to 6 bases, leaving 8 bases not matched to a gene. The CDR3 covers 15 residues. CDR3 nucleotides: TGTGCCAGCAGTCTCCCCGGACAGGGGTCCAATGAGCAGTTCTTC. Translating it yields CASSLPGQGSNEQFF.

The chain links TRBV19 to TRBJ1-1, with a tentative D call TRBD1 (6 bases). CDR3 length: 19 amino acids. Germline values: CDR1 LNHDA, CDR2 SQIVND (reference sequence). The V end was cut by 6 bases, the J end by 1 base, with 27 bases between. DNA for the CDR3: TGTGCCAGTAGCCCTTCGGGGGGGCCAGGAGCTCGCCCGAACACTGAAGCTTTCTTT. Translation: CASSPSGGPGARPNTEAFF.

This clone turned up a few times. The chain joins TRBV5-4 to TRBJ2-7; a weak D match, TRBD2 (5 bases). Trimming stripped 0 bases from V and 11 bases from J, with 9 bases between. Germline V gene data show CDR1 as SGHNT and CDR2 as YYREEE (reference sequence). The CDR3 covers 11 residues. The CDR3 loop reads CASSLGGIEYF. DNA for the CDR3: TGTGCCAGCAGCTTGGGAGGGATCGAGTACTTC.

The count of this clone is one. CDR3 amino acids: CATSDRNVQFF. The CDR3 DNA is TGTGCCACCAGTGACAGGAACGTGCAGTTCTTC. The chain recombines TRBV24-1 with TRBJ2-1, with D uncertain. The V gene lost 4 bases and the J gene lost 12 bases, with 9 bases spanning the gap. CDR1 KGHDR and CDR2 SFDVKD come from the germline V gene. The CDR3 spans 11 residues.

V usage is TRBV7-8 and J usage is TRBJ1-4; TRBD1 is a possible D gene (5 bases). Trimming took 6 bases from V and 8 from J, leaving 22 bases between them. The CDR3 contains 16 residues. Germline CDR1 is SGHVS and CDR2 is FQNEAQ. The CDR3 reads CASRYEGGGVVEKLFF. The DNA of the CDR3 is TGTGCCAGCAGATACGAAGGAGGAGGGGTAGTCGAAAAACTGTTTTTT. Variable domain in full (rest from reference TRBV7-8 and TRBJ1-4): GAGVSQSPRYKVAKRGQDVALRCDPISGHVSLFWYQQALGQGPEFLTYFQNEAQLDKSGLPSDRFFAERPEGSVSTLKIQRTQQEDSAVYLCASRYEGGGVVEKLFFGSGTQLSVL.

The chain employs TRBV5-1 and TRBJ2-5; 7 nucleotides match TRBD1. Losses at the gene ends were 4 bases for V and 5 bases for J; bases not matched to a gene: 8. The germline CDR1 and CDR2 sequences are SGHRS and YFSETQ. The CDR3 has 14 residues. CDR3 coding DNA: TGCGCCAGCAGCAGTACAGGGGTTGCGGAGACCCAGTACTTC. Protein sequence: CASSSTGVAETQYF.